This is a list of T cell receptor beta chains from one sample in a study of cytomegalovirus exposure and HLA in healthy donors. The protocol was immunoSEQ multiplex PCR, while the TCRdb copy is restricted to in-frame clones and leaves out a portion. This table holds about 51,000 clones, around 80% found once. The material sequenced was PBMCs. The receptors shown here come from a boy under 18 in good health and CMV-seropositive. CDR3s leave out the opening cysteine and the closing phenylalanine or tryptophan. Fields, in order: J gene, V gene, CDR3 protein.

>TRBJ2-2|TRBV7-6
ASSFGIGAGELF
>TRBJ1-1|TRBV6-5
ASSTGRGEAF
>TRBJ2-3|TRBV2
ASRFSGTDTQY
>TRBJ1-1|TRBV5-1
ASSLGGVGAF
>TRBJ2-7|TRBV11-3
ASSPPTGEQY
>TRBJ2-7|TRBV18
ASSPLGTGSTYEQY
>TRBJ2-7|TRBV7-9
ASSHAVDRAYEQY
>TRBJ2-5|TRBV5-1
ASSFSGVAGGQETQY
>TRBJ1-2|TRBV5-1
ASSLLGTLQPNYGYT
>TRBJ2-7|TRBV9
ASSLTSGGSYEQY
>TRBJ1-4|TRBV19
ASTRARREKLF
>TRBJ1-2|TRBV19
ASSIGTGNPGYT
>TRBJ1-5|TRBV29-1
SVGRDGQPQH
>TRBJ1-4|TRBV25-1
ASSEGTGDEKLF
>TRBJ1-1|TRBV27
ATSPDRVAEAF
>TRBJ1-1|TRBV11-2
ASSFFLPGLGDTEAF
>TRBJ2-1|TRBV6-5
ASGTSGGLDEQF
>TRBJ1-3|TRBV18
ASSEGSGNTIY